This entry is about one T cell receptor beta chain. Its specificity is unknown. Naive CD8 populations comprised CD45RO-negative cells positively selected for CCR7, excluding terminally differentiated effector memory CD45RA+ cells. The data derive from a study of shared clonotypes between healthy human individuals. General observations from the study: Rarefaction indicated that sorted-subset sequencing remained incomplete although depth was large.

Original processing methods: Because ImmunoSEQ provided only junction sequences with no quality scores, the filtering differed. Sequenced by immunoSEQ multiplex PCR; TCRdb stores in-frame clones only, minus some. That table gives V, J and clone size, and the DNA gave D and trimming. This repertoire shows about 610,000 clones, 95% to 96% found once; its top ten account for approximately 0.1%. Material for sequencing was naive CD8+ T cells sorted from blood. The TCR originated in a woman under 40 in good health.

DNA for the CDR3: TGTGCCAGCAGCCGGGACAGGGTGCGCGCTGAAGCTTTCTTT. Amino acids: CASSRDRVRAEAFF. The genes are TRBV28 and TRBJ1-1, with TRBD1 identical over 9 bases. The CDR3 is 14 amino acids. The junction had 8 bases not matched to a gene; V was cut back by 6 bases and J by 6 bases. Germline-derived CDR1 and CDR2 are MDHEN and SYDVKM.